A single sample gave rise to the 30 T cell receptor beta chains below, sequenced in a study of blood T cell repertoires in COVID-19. Generated by immunoSEQ multiplex PCR, the TCRdb table keeps only in-frame clones and is missing some. The sample carries about 320,000 clones, 85% recorded once. The sample consisted of PBMCs or T cells enriched from blood (not recorded which). These TCRs come from a woman in her twenties or thirties who had been exposed to COVID-19.

The rearrangement uses TRBV28 and TRBJ2-7; 8 bases line up with TRBD1. The V segment lost 5 bases and the J segment 2 bases; nucleotides outside the gene matches: 8. Germline V lookup: CDR1 MDHEN, CDR2 SYDVKM. The CDR3 has 15 residues. CDR3 coding DNA: TGTGCCAGCAGTCGAGGACAGGGCCAACCCTACGAGCAGTACTTC. It yields the protein CASSRGQGQPYEQYF.

V usage is TRBV2 and J usage is TRBJ1-6; D perhaps matches TRBD1 (6 bases). This CDR3 comprises 15 residues. Trimming removed 6 bases at V and 3 bases at J, with 12 bases between. CDR1 is SNHLY, CDR2 FYNNEI, per germline. The CDR3 spells CASRSGQFYNSPLHF. The CDR3 DNA reads TGTGCCAGCAGGAGCGGACAGTTCTATAATTCACCCCTCCACTTT. The full variable domain, in which reference TRBV2 and TRBJ1-6 provide the parts outside the CDR3, is EPEVTQTPSHQVTQMGQEVILRCVPISNHLYFYWYRQILGQKVEFLVSFYNNEISEKSEIFDDQFSVERPDGSNFTLKIRSTKLEDSAMYFCASRSGQFYNSPLHFGNGTRLTVT.

The chain recombines TRBV20-1 with TRBJ1-3, with D uncertain. CDR1 is DFQATT and CDR2 is SNEGSKA in the germline V gene (reference sequence). The CDR3 extends over 13 amino acids. V was pared by 3 bases and J by 0 bases, with 6 bases between. The CDR3 region has the DNA TGCAGTGCTAGTCGGGGCTCTGGAAACACCATATATTTT. Translating it yields CSASRGSGNTIYF.

The chain is built from TRBV4-1 and TRBJ2-7; 7 bases agree with TRBD1. J gave up 2 bases and V 3 bases, and 7 bases lay outside the gene matches. The germline CDR1 and CDR2 sequences are MGHRA and YSYEKL. The CDR3 runs to 15 residues. The CDR3 here is CASSQSPGTAYEQYF. DNA for the CDR3: TGCGCCAGCAGCCAGAGCCCCGGGACAGCCTACGAGCAGTACTTC.

V gene TRBV30 combines with J gene TRBJ1-2; 7 bases match TRBD1. V was clipped by 3 bases and J by 2 bases; unmatched bases: 3. This CDR3 spans 13 amino acids. CDR1 is GTSNPN and CDR2 is SVGIG in the germline V gene (reference sequence). The CDR3 region has the DNA TGTGCCTGGAGACGGGACAGCAACTATGGCTACACCTTC. Amino acids: CAWRRDSNYGYTF.

The genes are TRBV7-9 and TRBJ2-7; 7 nucleotides line up with TRBD2. The V segment lost 3 bases and the J segment 2 bases; nucleotides outside the gene matches: 7. CDR1 is SEHNR and CDR2 is FQNEAQ in the germline V gene (reference sequence). The CDR3 runs 15 residues. As DNA, the CDR3 is TGTGCCAGCAGCTTTTCTAGCGGACTAACCTACGAGCAGTACTTC. Protein sequence: CASSFSSGLTYEQYF.

The CDR3 region is CASSLEGQYNEQFF. DNA of the CDR3: TGTGCCAGCAGCTTGGAGGGGCAATACAATGAGCAGTTCTTC. This rearrangement joins TRBV13 to TRBJ2-1; tentatively, D is TRBD2 (6 bases). The CDR3 totals 14 residues. Germline CDR1 and CDR2: PRHDT and FYEKMQ (reference sequence). V lost 3 bases to trimming and J lost 4 bases, with 10 bases between them.

The chain is built from TRBV3-1 (or the pseudogene TRBV3-2) and TRBJ1-5, with D perhaps matching TRBD1 (5 bases). From germline, CDR1 is LGHDT and CDR2 YNNKEL (reference sequence). Between the trimmed V and J ends, which lost 0 bases and 9 bases, there was a span of 15 bases. This CDR3 region has 15 residues. CDR3 sequence: CASSQEGGAGGPQHF. CDR3 sequence (DNA): TGTGCCAGCAGCCAAGAAGGAGGGGCCGGGGGGCCCCAGCATTTT.

The chain uses TRBV28 and TRBJ2-5, with D perhaps matching TRBD2 (7 bases). Between the trimmed V and J ends, which lost 2 bases and 1 base, there was a span of 17 bases. In germline, CDR1 is MDHEN, CDR2 SYDVKM. The CDR3 is 17 amino acids. The CDR3 DNA is TGTGCCAGCAGTTTAAGGAGCGGAGGGGGGGGCCAAGAGACCCAGTACTTC. Amino acid sequence: CASSLRSGGGGQETQYF.

This clone has only one observation. The CDR3 DNA reads TGCGCCAGCAGATACGACATCGGCGGGACTGAAGCTTTCTTT. Its protein product is CASRYDIGGTEAFF. The rearrangement uses TRBV5-1 and TRBJ1-1; D is unresolved. Trimming removed 5 bases at V and 5 bases at J, with 16 bases between. This CDR3 is 14 amino acids long. Germline-derived CDR1 and CDR2 are SGHRS and YFSETQ.

The chain combines TRBV5-1 with TRBJ2-5, with 9 bases fitting TRBD1. CDR3 size: 16 residues. Germline CDR1 SGHRS, CDR2 YFSETQ. Trimming removed 4 bases from V and 3 bases from J; junction bases left unmatched: 10. The CDR3 here is CASSDLFGTGKETQYF. The CDR3 DNA is TGCGCCAGCAGCGACCTATTTGGGACAGGGAAAGAGACCCAGTACTTC.

V is TRBV5-5 and J is TRBJ2-3, with a tentative D call TRBD1 (6 bases). Trimming removed 3 bases from V and 0 bases from J, with 20 bases in between. Looked up from germline, CDR1 is SGHKS and CDR2 is YYEKEE (reference sequence). This CDR3 is built from 18 residues. CDR3 nucleotide sequence: TGTGCCAGCAGCTCACGAGATACTACAGGGACAAGCACAGATACGCAGTATTTT. Its protein product is CASSSRDTTGTSTDTQYF.

The rearrangement uses TRBV30 and TRBJ2-1; 9 positions match TRBD2. V trimming: 0 bases; J trimming: 8 bases; junction bases outside the gene matches: 5. The CDR3 consists of 14 residues. Germline CDR1 and CDR2: GTSNPN and SVGIG (reference sequence). DNA of the CDR3: TGTGCCTGGAGTGTTAGCGGGAGTATCTATGAGCAGTTCTTC. It is translated as CAWSVSGSIYEQFF.

The chain employs TRBV3-1 (or the pseudogene TRBV3-2) and TRBJ1-2, with TRBD1 matching 8 bases. Germline V lookup: CDR1 LGHDT, CDR2 YNNKEL (reference sequence). This CDR3 has 15 residues. Trimming at V came to 7 bases and at J to 4 bases, leaving 11 bases not matched to a gene. CDR3 nucleotide sequence: TGTGCCAGCAAACTTACAGGGGGGGGTAGCTATGGCTACACCTTC. Translating it yields CASKLTGGGSYGYTF.

The V gene is TRBV2, the J gene TRBJ1-1, with D perhaps TRBD1 (5 bases). Trimming took 6 bases from V and 11 from J, leaving 25 bases between them. Per germline, CDR1 SNHLY and CDR2 FYNNEI. This CDR3 spans 15 amino acids. The CDR3 region has the DNA TGTGCCAGCAGAACCGAAAGTAACTCAGGGTATGTGGCTTTCTTT. This gives the protein CASRTESNSGYVAFF.

This clone appeared once. The chain combines TRBV10-3 with TRBJ2-3, with 11 bases identical to TRBD2. CDR1 and CDR2 (germline): ENHRY, SYGVKD. V shed 3 bases and J 4 bases; nucleotides not matched to a gene: 6. The CDR3 contains 16 residues. The CDR3 is CAISDLLAGVPDTQYF. CDR3 DNA sequence: TGTGCCATCAGTGACCTACTAGCGGGAGTCCCAGATACGCAGTATTTT.

V and J are TRBV28 and TRBJ1-2; 7 positions agree with TRBD1. This CDR3 contains 14 residues. The J segment lost 4 bases and the V segment lost 6 bases, leaving 8 bases of the junction unmatched. Germline V CDR1 and CDR2: MDHEN, SYDVKM. The DNA of the CDR3 is TGTGCCAGCAGCGGAGGGGGCGAAGGCTATGGCTACACCTTC. The encoded protein is CASSGGGEGYGYTF.

This CDR3 is CASSLWREEDQPQHF. For the CDR3, the DNA is TGTGCCAGCAGTTTATGGAGGGAGGAGGATCAGCCCCAGCATTTT. V is TRBV28 and J is TRBJ1-5, with unresolved D. CDR3 length: 15 amino acids. Looked up from germline, CDR1 is MDHEN and CDR2 is SYDVKM. V lost 0 bases and J lost 5, with 11 bases in between.

This clone was observed a few times. The chain uses TRBV5-5 and TRBJ1-2; possibly TRBD1 for D (5 bases). The germline V gene has CDR1 SGHKS and CDR2 YYEKEE (reference sequence). V lost 2 bases, J lost 0 bases, and 11 bases lay in between. The CDR3 sequence is 15 residues long. The CDR3 sequence: CASSFGRGANYGYTF. The CDR3 nucleotides are TGTGCCAGCAGCTTTGGAAGGGGCGCTAACTATGGCTACACCTTC.

This sequence joins TRBV2 and TRBJ1-5; D is undetermined. The CDR3 covers 12 residues. Trimming removed 6 bases at V and 7 bases at J, with 10 bases between. The germline V gene encodes CDR1 SNHLY and CDR2 FYNNEI. DNA for the CDR3: TGTGCCAGCAGGGGAGGTGGACAGCCCCAGCATTTT. Its translation: CASRGGGQPQHF.

The rearrangement uses TRBV14 and TRBJ1-2; 7 bases align to TRBD1. V lost 3 bases to trimming and J lost 8 bases; unmatched junction nucleotides: 12. The CDR3 extends over 15 amino acids. Germline lookup yields CDR1 SGHDN and CDR2 FVKESK. CDR3 residues: CASSQMTGILGGYTF. Written as DNA, the CDR3 is TGTGCCAGCAGCCAGATGACAGGGATTCTGGGGGGCTACACCTTC.

This clone was seen a handful of times. The sample contains more than one DNA sequence encoding this CDR3. The chain couples TRBV27 to TRBJ2-2, with a weak D call TRBD2 (5 bases). CDR1 and CDR2 (germline): MNHEY, SMNVEV (reference sequence). This CDR3 has 12 residues. Trimming cost V 4 bases and J 8 bases, with 8 bases left between them. For the CDR3, the DNA is TGTGCCAGCAGTTCAAGAGGGGGGGAGCTGTTTTTT. Its translation is CASSSRGGELFF.

On this clone: At one end, the junction sequence differs from germline, possibly due to a read error. J is TRBJ2-1 and V is TRBV14; 9 nucleotides align to TRBD2. Germline V lookup: CDR1 SGHDN, CDR2 FVKESK. CDR3 length: 15 amino acids. DNA for the CDR3: TGTGCCAGCAGCCAGTCCAGCGGGGGGCCCAATGAGCGGTTCTTC. Translation gives CASSQSSGGPNERFF. Based on the CDR3 plus reference TRBV14 and TRBJ2-1, the full variable domain is EAGVTQFPSHSVIEKGQTVTLRCDPISGHDNLYWYRRVMGKEIKFLLHFVKESKQDESGMPNNRFLAERTGGTYSTLKVQPAELEDSGVYFCASSQSSGGPNERFFGPGTRLTVL.

V is TRBV6-1 and J is TRBJ2-7, with TRBD2 identical over 8 bases. The V gene's germline CDR1 is MNHNS and CDR2 SASEGT. CDR3 length: 14 amino acids. V lost 2 bases to trimming and J lost 4 bases; unmatched junction nucleotides: 4. CDR3 amino acids: CASSEPAGAYEQYF. The CDR3 coding sequence is TGTGCCAGCAGTGAACCAGCGGGAGCATACGAGCAGTACTTC.

This chain uses TRBV11-2 with TRBJ2-1, with 9 positions matching TRBD2. Germline-derived CDR1 and CDR2 are SGHAT and FQNNGV. Trimming removed 6 bases from V and 6 bases from J; junction bases left unmatched: 6. This CDR3 is built from 14 residues. CDR3 protein: CASRPGLAGNEQFF. CDR3 DNA: TGTGCCAGCAGGCCGGGACTAGCTGGCAATGAGCAGTTCTTC.

As regards this clone: The same CDR3 arises from other DNA sequences in this sample as well. The rearrangement uses TRBV6-5 and TRBJ1-5; 9 bases map to TRBD1. The CDR3 spans 14 residues. CDR1 and CDR2 from the germline V gene are MNHEY and SVGAGI. The V gene end was trimmed by 8 bases and the J gene end by 3 bases; junction bases not matched to a gene: 5. The CDR3 loop is CASSRDRVNQPQHF. In DNA, the CDR3 is TGTGCCAGCTCCCGGGACAGGGTCAATCAGCCCCAGCATTTT.

The rearrangement links TRBV19 to TRBJ2-5; D remains unclear. Trimming pared 1 base from V and 2 bases from J, leaving 8 bases between. The germline CDR1 and CDR2 sequences are LNHDA and SQIVND (reference sequence). The CDR3 covers 14 residues. CDR3 in amino acids: CASSIVNMQETQYF. The CDR3 nucleotides are TGTGCCAGTAGTATAGTTAACATGCAAGAGACCCAGTACTTC.

The chain is built from TRBV19 and TRBJ1-5, with D perhaps TRBD1 (5 bases). The ends were cut back, 2 bases at V and 3 bases at J, with 11 bases in the middle. Looked up from germline, CDR1 is LNHDA and CDR2 is SQIVND (reference sequence). The CDR3 contains 15 residues. CDR3 amino acids: CASSIMEGANQPQHF. Written as DNA, the CDR3 is TGTGCCAGTAGTATAATGGAAGGGGCCAATCAGCCCCAGCATTTT. The whole variable domain, filled in from reference TRBV19 and TRBJ1-5, reads DGGITQSPKYLFRKEGQNVTLSCEQNLNHDAMYWYRQDPGQGLRLIYYSQIVNDFQKGDIAEGYSVSREKKESFPLTVTSAQKNPTAFYLCASSIMEGANQPQHFGDGTRLSIL.

The rearrangement uses TRBV18 and TRBJ1-6, with D tentatively TRBD1 (6 bases). CDR3 size: 18 residues. Germline assignment: CDR1 KGHSH and CDR2 LQKENI. The V and J ends lost 3 bases and 8 bases respectively, with 23 bases between them. The chain's CDR3 is CASSPTYGTQSDYSPLHF. The CDR3 DNA is TGTGCCAGCTCACCGACCTACGGGACACAAAGCGACTATTCACCCCTCCACTTT.

The chain joins TRBV28 to TRBJ2-3, with 8 bases identical to TRBD2. This CDR3 has 16 residues. Germline trimming cut 6 bases from V and 6 bases from J; bases unmatched to any gene: 14. CDR1 and CDR2 (germline): MDHEN, SYDVKM. CDR3 sequence reads: CASRLTLGLVSDTQYF. As DNA, the CDR3 is TGTGCCAGCAGACTCACATTGGGACTAGTCTCCGATACGCAGTATTTT.